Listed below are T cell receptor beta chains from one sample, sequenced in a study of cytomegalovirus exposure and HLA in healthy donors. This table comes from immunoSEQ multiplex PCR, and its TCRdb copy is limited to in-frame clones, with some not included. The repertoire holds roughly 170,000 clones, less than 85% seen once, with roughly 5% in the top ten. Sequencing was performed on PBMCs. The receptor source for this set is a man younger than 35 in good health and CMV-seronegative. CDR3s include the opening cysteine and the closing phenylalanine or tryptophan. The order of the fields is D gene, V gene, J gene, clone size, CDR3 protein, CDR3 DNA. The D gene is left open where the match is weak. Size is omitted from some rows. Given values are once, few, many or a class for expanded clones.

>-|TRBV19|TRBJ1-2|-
CASSISGVNYGYTF
TGTGCCAGTAGTATTTCAGGGGTGAACTATGGCTACACCTTC
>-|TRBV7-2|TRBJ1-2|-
CASSWASVRGYTF
TGTGCCAGCAGCTGGGCGTCGGTGCGAGGCTACACCTTC
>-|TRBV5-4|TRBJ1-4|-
CASSLVSDEKLFF
TGTGCCAGCAGCTTGGTTAGCGATGAAAAACTGTTTTTT
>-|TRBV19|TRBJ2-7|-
CASSQHRGAYEQYF
TGTGCCAGTAGTCAACATCGAGGCGCCTACGAGCAGTACTTC
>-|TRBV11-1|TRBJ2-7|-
CASVPGLGGYEQYF
TGTGCCAGCGTCCCGGGACTGGGAGGTTACGAGCAGTACTTC
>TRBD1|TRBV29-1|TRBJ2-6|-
CSVTGALGANVLTF
TGCAGCGTTACAGGGGCTCTTGGGGCCAACGTCCTGACTTTC
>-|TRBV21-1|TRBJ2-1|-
CASSKAGQGYNEQFF
TGTGCCAGCAGCAAAGCTGGGCAGGGGTACAATGAGCAGTTCTTC
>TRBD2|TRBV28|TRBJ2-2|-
CASSLSGRPLNGRTGELFF
TGTGCCAGCAGTTTAAGCGGGAGGCCGTTAAACGGTCGCACCGGGGAGCTGTTTTTT
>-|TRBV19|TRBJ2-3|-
CASLVAGERHTQYF
TGTGCCAGTCTAGTCGCAGGGGAAAGACATACGCAGTATTTT
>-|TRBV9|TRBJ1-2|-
CASSGRAGYTF
TGTGCCAGCAGCGGGAGGGCTGGCTACACCTTC
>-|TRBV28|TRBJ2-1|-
CASSLQWNEQFF
TGTGCCAGCAGTTTACAGTGGAATGAGCAGTTCTTC
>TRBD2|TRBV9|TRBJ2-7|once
CASSRGGRDRSYEQYF
TGTGCCAGCAGCAGGGGAGGGCGGGATAGGTCCTACGAGCAGTACTTC
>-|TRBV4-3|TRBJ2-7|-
CASSQDLPGGNRVYEQYF
TGCGCCAGCAGCCAAGATCTACCAGGAGGAAACAGGGTCTACGAGCAGTACTTC
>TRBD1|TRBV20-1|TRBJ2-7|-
CSAGGTGQYF
TGCAGTGCTGGAGGGACAGGGCAGTACTTC
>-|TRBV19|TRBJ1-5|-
CASKRGGGEGGQPQHF
TGTGCCAGTAAGAGGGGGGGTGGGGAAGGAGGACAGCCCCAGCATTTT
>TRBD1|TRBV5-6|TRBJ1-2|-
CASSLGQGASGYTF
TGTGCCAGCAGCTTGGGGCAGGGGGCCTCTGGCTACACCTTC
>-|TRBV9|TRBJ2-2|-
CASSPGLAGGELFF
TGTGCCAGCAGTCCCGGACTTGCCGGCGGGGAGCTGTTTTTT
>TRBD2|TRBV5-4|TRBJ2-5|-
CASSLTSGSGETQYF
TGTGCCAGCAGCTTAACTAGCGGCTCAGGCGAGACCCAGTACTTC
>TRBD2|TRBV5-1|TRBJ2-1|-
CASSLVGGTYNEQFF
TGCGCCAGCAGCTTGGTGGGGGGGACCTACAATGAGCAGTTCTTC
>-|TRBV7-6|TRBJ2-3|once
CASSSGGGFTDTQYF
TGTGCCAGTAGTTCGGGCGGGGGCTTCACAGATACGCAGTATTTT
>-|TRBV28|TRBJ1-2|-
CASSFPGGYTF
TGTGCCAGCAGTTTTCCGGGTGGCTACACCTTC
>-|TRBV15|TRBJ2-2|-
CATSRESPGELFF
TGTGCCACCAGCAGAGAGTCTCCCGGGGAGCTGTTTTTT
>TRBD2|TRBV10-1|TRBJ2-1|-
CASSESKEGAPSGTKRNQFF
TGCGCCAGCAGTGAGTCGAAGGAGGGTGCCCCTAGCGGGACAAAAAGAAACCAGTTCTTC